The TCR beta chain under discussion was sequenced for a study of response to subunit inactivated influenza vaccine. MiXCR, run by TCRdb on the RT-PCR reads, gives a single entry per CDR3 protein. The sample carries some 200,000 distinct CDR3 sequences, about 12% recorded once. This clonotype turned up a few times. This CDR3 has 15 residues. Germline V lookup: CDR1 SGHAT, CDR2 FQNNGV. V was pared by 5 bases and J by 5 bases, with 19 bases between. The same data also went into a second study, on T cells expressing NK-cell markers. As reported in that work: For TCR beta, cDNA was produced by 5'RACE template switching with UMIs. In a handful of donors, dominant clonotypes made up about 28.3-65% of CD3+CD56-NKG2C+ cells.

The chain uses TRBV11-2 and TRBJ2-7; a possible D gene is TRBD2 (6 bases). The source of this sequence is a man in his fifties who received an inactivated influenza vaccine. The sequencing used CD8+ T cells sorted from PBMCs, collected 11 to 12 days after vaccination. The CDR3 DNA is TGTGCCAGCAGCCCCAGTCGGGGGAGTAAAGACGAGCAGTACTTC. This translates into CASSPSRGSKDEQYF.